This TCR beta chain derives from a study of cytomegalovirus exposure and HLA in healthy donors. Study context: An earlier analysis found some 100 million unique TCR beta sequences from 150 million to 200 million T cells.

General observations from the study: Some highly shared sequence variants likely arose as a pipeline artifact. An analysis was carried out later, and it reportedly showed fewer N-insertions in an Asian-associated ancestry cluster than the approximately 700-donor mean.

The PCR had 60 Vbeta and 13 Jbeta primers. Generated by immunoSEQ multiplex PCR, the TCRdb table keeps only in-frame clones and is missing some. The table has some 160,000 clones, about four fifths seen once. About this clone: The antigen remains unidentified.

Trimming at V came to 3 bases and at J to 7 bases, leaving 7 bases not matched to a gene. Germline V CDR1 and CDR2: MDHEN, SYDVKM. The CDR3 length is 14 residues. Healthy individuals who donated bone marrow served as the donors. This chain joins TRBV28 and TRBJ1-2, with 8 nucleotides matching TRBD1. Sample: PBMCs. The TCR comes from a middle-aged woman in good health and CMV-seropositive. The CDR3 here is CASSLPQGASGYTF. CDR3 nucleotides: TGTGCCAGCAGTTTGCCCCAGGGGGCAAGTGGCTACACCTTC.